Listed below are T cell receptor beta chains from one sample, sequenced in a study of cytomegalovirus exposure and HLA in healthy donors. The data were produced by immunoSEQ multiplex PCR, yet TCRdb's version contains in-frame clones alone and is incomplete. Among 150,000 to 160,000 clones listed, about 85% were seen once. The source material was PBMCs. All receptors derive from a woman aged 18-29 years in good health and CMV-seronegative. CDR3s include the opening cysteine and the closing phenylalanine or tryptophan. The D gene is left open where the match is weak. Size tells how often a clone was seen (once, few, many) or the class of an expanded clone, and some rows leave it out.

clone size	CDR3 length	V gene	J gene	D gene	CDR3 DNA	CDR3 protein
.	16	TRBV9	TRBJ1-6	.	TGTGCCAGCAGCGCGGGGAGGGTTGCATCAGGCTCACCCCTCCACTTT	CASSAGRVASGSPLHF
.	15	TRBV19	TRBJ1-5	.	TGTGCCAGTAGCCCTCGACCCCGGACACCGCAGCCCCAGCATTTT	CASSPRPRTPQPQHF
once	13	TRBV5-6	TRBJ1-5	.	TGTGCCAGCAGCTTGGGACGGGATCAGCCCCAGCATTTT	CASSLGRDQPQHF
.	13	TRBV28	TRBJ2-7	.	TGTGCCAGCAGTAAGGGGGTCCCCTACGAGCAGTACTTC	CASSKGVPYEQYF
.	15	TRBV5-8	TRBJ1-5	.	TGTGCCAGCAGCGACGGGACTTTATCCAATCAGCCCCAGCATTTT	CASSDGTLSNQPQHF
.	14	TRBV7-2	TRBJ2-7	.	TGTGCCAGCAAGAGGGGGAGTCTCTCCTACGAGCAGTACTTC	CASKRGSLSYEQYF
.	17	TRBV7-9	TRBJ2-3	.	TGTGCCAGCAGCTTACGGTCTAGCGTGACGACTGGGGATACGCAGTATTTT	CASSLRSSVTTGDTQYF
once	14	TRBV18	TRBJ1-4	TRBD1	TGTGCCAGCTCACTCGGACAGGCTGGTGAAAAACTGTTTTTT	CASSLGQAGEKLFF
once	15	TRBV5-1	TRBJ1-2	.	TGCGCCAGCAGCTTGGAGAGGGCGGAGATCTATGGCTACACCTTC	CASSLERAEIYGYTF
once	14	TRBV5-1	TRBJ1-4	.	TGCGCCAGCAGCTTGGGCAGGGTTAATGAAAAACTGTTTTTT	CASSLGRVNEKLFF
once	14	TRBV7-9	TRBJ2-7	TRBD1	TGTGCCAGCAGCCTCGGGGACAGTACCTACGAGCAGTACTTC	CASSLGDSTYEQYF
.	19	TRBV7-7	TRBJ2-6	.	TGTGCTAGCAGCTTAGCGTTGGAAGGGGGATCAGCTGGGGCCAACGTCCTGACTTTC	CASSLALEGGSAGANVLTF
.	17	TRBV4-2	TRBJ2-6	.	TGTGCCAGCAGCCAACCTTCGACTAGCTCTGGGGCCAACGTCCTGACTTTC	CASSQPSTSSGANVLTF
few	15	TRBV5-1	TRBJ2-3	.	TGCGCCAGCAGGCTCAATGCGGGGCTCACAGATACGCAGTATTTT	CASRLNAGLTDTQYF